This T cell receptor beta chain is drawn from a study of blood T cells in healthy people across ages. Using a J-beta primer mix together with a sample-barcoded 5' primer, a second PCR was run for about 7 to 12 cycles. TCRdb re-derived calls from the 5' RACE reads in MiXCR, one entry per CDR3 protein. The sample has about a million distinct CDR3 sequences, around 54% seen once. The germline V gene has CDR1 SQVTM and CDR2 ANQGSEA. V gave up 6 bases and J gave up 11 bases; unmatched junction bases: 13. This CDR3 is built from 15 residues. Only a few counts were recorded for this clonotype. The gene calls are TRBV29-1 and TRBJ2-5, with 15 bases matching TRBD2. The TCR was taken from a woman aged 55 to 70 in good health. Sequenced input: blood. The CDR3: CSVAPPGTSGGLQYF. CDR3 sequence (DNA): TGCAGCGTAGCTCCTCCCGGGACTAGCGGGGGGCTGCAGTACTTC.